The rows below give T cell receptor beta chains drawn from one sample of a study of cytomegalovirus exposure and HLA in healthy donors. Here immunoSEQ multiplex PCR was the method, and the copy in TCRdb shows in-frame clones only, minus some. The repertoire has over 200,000 clones, roughly 85% of them found once; the top ten carry roughly 5.5%. The sample consisted of PBMCs. The receptors here all came from a woman under 30 in good health and CMV-seronegative. Each CDR3 is given with its conserved first and last residue. Each record gives: clone size, D gene, V gene, J gene, CDR3 DNA, CDR3 protein. The D gene is left open where the match is weak. Size values are once, few and many counts, or a class for expanded clones, and some rows have none.

size: .; D: .; V: TRBV5-1; J: TRBJ2-7; DNA: TGCGCCAGCAGCTTGGCCGACAGACCCTACGAGCAGTACTTC; CDR3: CASSLADRPYEQYF
size: once; D: .; V: TRBV27; J: TRBJ2-7; DNA: TGTGCCAGCAGTTACGGGAACGAGCAGTACTTC; CDR3: CASSYGNEQYF
size: .; D: TRBD1; V: TRBV27; J: TRBJ1-1; DNA: TGTGCCAGCAGTCCCCGGGACAGGGGGGTACATACTGAAGCTTTCTTT; CDR3: CASSPRDRGVHTEAFF
size: .; D: .; V: TRBV27; J: TRBJ2-1; DNA: TGTGCCAGCAGTTTTACTAGGATAAGTGACAATGAGCAGTTCTTC; CDR3: CASSFTRISDNEQFF
size: .; D: TRBD2; V: TRBV27; J: TRBJ2-1; DNA: TGTGCCAGCAGTTTACCGTCTAGCGGGAGGGTCAATGAGCAGTTCTTC; CDR3: CASSLPSSGRVNEQFF
size: .; D: .; V: TRBV27; J: TRBJ2-5; DNA: TGTGCCAGCAGTACATTGGGCCAAGGTTGGACCCAGTACTTC; CDR3: CASSTLGQGWTQYF
size: .; D: TRBD1; V: TRBV5-6; J: TRBJ2-7; DNA: TGTGCCAGCAGTTCAACCGGGACAGGGGCTAGCGGAAGGTTGGGAGAGCAGTACTTC; CDR3: CASSSTGTGASGRLGEQYF
size: .; D: .; V: TRBV6-5; J: TRBJ1-2; DNA: TGTGCCAGCGGGGTTCGAACAGGCGGCTATGGCTACACCTTC; CDR3: CASGVRTGGYGYTF
size: .; D: TRBD2; V: TRBV28; J: TRBJ2-5; DNA: TGTGCCAGCAGTTTAGCACTAGCGGGAGGGCAAGAGACCCAGTACTTC; CDR3: CASSLALAGGQETQYF
size: .; D: TRBD2; V: TRBV9; J: TRBJ2-2; DNA: TGTGCCAGCAGCCCAAGAGCGGGGCGAGGGGAGCTGTTTTTT; CDR3: CASSPRAGRGELFF
size: .; D: .; V: TRBV9; J: TRBJ1-1; DNA: TGTGCCAGCAGCGTAACCCTCGGAGGAGGGGCTGAAGCTTTCTTT; CDR3: CASSVTLGGGAEAFF
size: few; D: .; V: TRBV5-6; J: TRBJ1-5; DNA: TGTGCCAGCAGCCGTTGGAGGTCAGATCAGCCCCAGCATTTT; CDR3: CASSRWRSDQPQHF
size: .; D: .; V: TRBV5-1; J: TRBJ2-1; DNA: TGCGCCAGCAGCTTGGTGGCGGGCTCCTACAATGAGCAGTTCTTC; CDR3: CASSLVAGSYNEQFF
size: once; D: .; V: TRBV29-1; J: TRBJ1-2; DNA: TGCAGCGTTGAAGATCACACGCGGGGGCTAGTCTTCAATGGCTACACCTTC; CDR3: CSVEDHTRGLVFNGYTF
size: .; D: .; V: TRBV5-1; J: TRBJ1-3; DNA: TGCGCCAGCAGCTTGGGAGGACAGGGAAACACCATATATTTT; CDR3: CASSLGGQGNTIYF
size: .; D: TRBD1; V: TRBV19; J: TRBJ2-7; DNA: TGTGCCAGTAGTCCACGACAGGGGGGCGAGCAGTACTTC; CDR3: CASSPRQGGEQYF
size: .; D: .; V: TRBV6-6; J: TRBJ1-5; DNA: TGTGCCAGCAGTTTGGGTTGGGGAGGTCAGCCCCAGCATTTT; CDR3: CASSLGWGGQPQHF
size: .; D: TRBD1; V: TRBV29-1; J: TRBJ1-1; DNA: TGCAGCGTTGAAGATCTTGCAGGGGGGAGTGGAGGCACTGAAGCTTTCTTT; CDR3: CSVEDLAGGSGGTEAFF
size: .; D: TRBD2; V: TRBV18; J: TRBJ2-6; DNA: TGTGCCAGCTCACTACGTCAGCGGGGTTTTCTAGGGGCCAACGTCCTGACTTTC; CDR3: CASSLRQRGFLGANVLTF
size: few; D: .; V: TRBV27; J: TRBJ1-1; DNA: TGTGCCAGCACCCAAAACTACAGGGCCGCTGAAGCTTTCTTT; CDR3: CASTQNYRAAEAFF
size: .; D: TRBD1; V: TRBV6-5; J: TRBJ1-1; DNA: TGTGCCAGCAGACGACAGGGGGGGACCACTGAAGCTTTCTTT; CDR3: CASRRQGGTTEAFF
size: .; D: .; V: TRBV4-1; J: TRBJ2-3; DNA: TGCGCCAGCAGCCAAGATCCAGTTTGGGGGGTCTCTAGCACAGATACGCAGTATTTT; CDR3: CASSQDPVWGVSSTDTQYF